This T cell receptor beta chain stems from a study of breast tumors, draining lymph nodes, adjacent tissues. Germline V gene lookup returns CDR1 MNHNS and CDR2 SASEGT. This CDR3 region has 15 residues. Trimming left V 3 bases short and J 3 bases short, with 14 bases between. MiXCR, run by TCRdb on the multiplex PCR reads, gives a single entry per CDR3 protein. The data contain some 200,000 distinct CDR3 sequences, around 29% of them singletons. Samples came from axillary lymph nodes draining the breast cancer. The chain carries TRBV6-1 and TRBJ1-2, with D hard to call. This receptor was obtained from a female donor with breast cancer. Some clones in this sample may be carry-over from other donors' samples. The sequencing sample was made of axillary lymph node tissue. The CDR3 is CASSDWGGRDYGYTF. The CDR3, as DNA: TGTGCCAGCAGTGACTGGGGAGGGAGGGACTATGGCTACACCTTC.